This TCR beta chain was profiled in a study of CD8+ T cells in alopecia areata. Study at large: Each day, treated patients took oral tofacitinib twice, at 5 to 10 mg per dose. Study-level points and caveats: Especially in alopecia totalis/universalis, lesional scalp showed greater clonality than normal scalp did.

Germline CDR1 is SQVTM and CDR2 is ANQGSEA. Trimming pared 0 bases from V and 5 bases from J, leaving 16 bases between. The CDR3 length is 15 residues. Treatment described: oral pan-JAK inhibitor, 5-10 mg twice daily. Alopecia areata patients gave lesional scalp punch biopsies and peripheral blood samples. This clone came up a few times. Its target is unknown. cDNA prepared by RNA extraction and subsequent reverse transcription served as the template for sequencing. Sequencing was performed with immunoSEQ multiplex PCR; in TCRdb, only in-frame clones are kept and a portion is missing. The data contain 110,000 to 150,000 clones, 45% to 60% of them singletons.

The sequence was collected from a human donor with alopecia areata. Sequenced here: CD8+ T cells sorted from blood, sampled at week 4, from a patient treated with tofacitinib. This rearrangement joins TRBV29-1 to TRBJ1-2; perhaps TRBD1 as D (5 bases). Written as DNA, the CDR3 is TGCAGCGTTGAAGATCAGTCTAGGGGAAGTTATGGCTACACCTTC. Protein: CSVEDQSRGSYGYTF.